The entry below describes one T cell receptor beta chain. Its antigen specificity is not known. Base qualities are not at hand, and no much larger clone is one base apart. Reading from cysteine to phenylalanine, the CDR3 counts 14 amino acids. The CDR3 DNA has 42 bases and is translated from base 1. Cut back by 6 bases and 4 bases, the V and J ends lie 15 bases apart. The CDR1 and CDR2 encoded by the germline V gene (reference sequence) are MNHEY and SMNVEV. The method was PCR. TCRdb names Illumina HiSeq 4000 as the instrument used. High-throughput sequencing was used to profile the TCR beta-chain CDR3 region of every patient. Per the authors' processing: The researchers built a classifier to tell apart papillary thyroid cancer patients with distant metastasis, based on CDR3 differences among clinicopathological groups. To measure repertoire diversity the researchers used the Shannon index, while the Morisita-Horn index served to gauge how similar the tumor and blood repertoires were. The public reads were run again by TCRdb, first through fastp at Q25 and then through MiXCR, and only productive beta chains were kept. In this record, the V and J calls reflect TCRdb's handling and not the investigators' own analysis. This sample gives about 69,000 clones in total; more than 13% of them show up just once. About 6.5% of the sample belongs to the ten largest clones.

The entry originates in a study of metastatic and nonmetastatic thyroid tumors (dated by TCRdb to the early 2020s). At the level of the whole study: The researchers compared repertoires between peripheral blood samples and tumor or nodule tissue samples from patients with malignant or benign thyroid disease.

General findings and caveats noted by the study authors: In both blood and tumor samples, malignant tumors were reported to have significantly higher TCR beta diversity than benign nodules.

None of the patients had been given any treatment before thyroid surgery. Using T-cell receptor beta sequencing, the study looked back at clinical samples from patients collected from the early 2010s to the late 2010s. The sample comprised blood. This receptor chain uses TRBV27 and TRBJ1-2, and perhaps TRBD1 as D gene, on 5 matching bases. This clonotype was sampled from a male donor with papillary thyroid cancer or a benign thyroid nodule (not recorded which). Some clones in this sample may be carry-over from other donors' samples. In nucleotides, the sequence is TGTGCCAGCAGCCCGGGGGTGTTCTCCTATGGCTACACCTTC. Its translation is CASSPGVFSYGYTF.